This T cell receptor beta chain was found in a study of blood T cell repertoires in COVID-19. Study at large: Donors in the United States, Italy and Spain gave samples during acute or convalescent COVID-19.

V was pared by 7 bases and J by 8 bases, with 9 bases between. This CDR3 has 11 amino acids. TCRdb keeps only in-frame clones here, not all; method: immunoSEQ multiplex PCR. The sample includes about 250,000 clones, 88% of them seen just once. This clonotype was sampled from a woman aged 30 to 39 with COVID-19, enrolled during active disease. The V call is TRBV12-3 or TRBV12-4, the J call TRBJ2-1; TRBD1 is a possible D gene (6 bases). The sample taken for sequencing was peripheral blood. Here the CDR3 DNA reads TGTGCCAGCACGACAGGAGATGAGCAGTTCTTC. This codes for CASTTGDEQFF.